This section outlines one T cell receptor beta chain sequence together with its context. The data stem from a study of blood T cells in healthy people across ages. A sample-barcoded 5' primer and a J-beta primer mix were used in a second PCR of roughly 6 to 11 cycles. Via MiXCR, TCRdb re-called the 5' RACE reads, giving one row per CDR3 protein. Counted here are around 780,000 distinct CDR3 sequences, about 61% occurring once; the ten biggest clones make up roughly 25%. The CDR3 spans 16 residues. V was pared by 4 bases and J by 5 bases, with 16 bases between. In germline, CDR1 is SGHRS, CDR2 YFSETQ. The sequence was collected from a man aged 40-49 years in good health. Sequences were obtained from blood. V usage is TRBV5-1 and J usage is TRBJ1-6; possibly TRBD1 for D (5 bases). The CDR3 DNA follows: TGCGCCAGCAGCCGCACCGGGACGGTTGATAATTCACCCCTCCACTTT. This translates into CASSRTGTVDNSPLHF.